This T cell receptor beta chain derives from a study of T cell changes during pregnancy in multiple sclerosis. Profiled with immunoSEQ multiplex PCR; TCRdb holds only in-frame clones, not every one. The sample shows around 100,000 clones, around 93% of them seen only once. Germline values: CDR1 SGHRS, CDR2 YFSETQ. The CDR3 covers 15 residues. Trimming at V came to 2 bases and at J to 7 bases, leaving 5 bases not matched to a gene. The starting material was peripheral blood, obtained after pregnancy. This TCR was recovered from a female donor with multiple sclerosis, enrolled in a pregnancy study. The chain employs TRBV5-1 and TRBJ2-1, with TRBD1 matching over 11 bases. The CDR3 region is CASSLTGTGGNEQFF. The CDR3 DNA is TGCGCCAGCAGCTTAACCGGGACAGGGGGGAATGAGCAGTTCTTC.